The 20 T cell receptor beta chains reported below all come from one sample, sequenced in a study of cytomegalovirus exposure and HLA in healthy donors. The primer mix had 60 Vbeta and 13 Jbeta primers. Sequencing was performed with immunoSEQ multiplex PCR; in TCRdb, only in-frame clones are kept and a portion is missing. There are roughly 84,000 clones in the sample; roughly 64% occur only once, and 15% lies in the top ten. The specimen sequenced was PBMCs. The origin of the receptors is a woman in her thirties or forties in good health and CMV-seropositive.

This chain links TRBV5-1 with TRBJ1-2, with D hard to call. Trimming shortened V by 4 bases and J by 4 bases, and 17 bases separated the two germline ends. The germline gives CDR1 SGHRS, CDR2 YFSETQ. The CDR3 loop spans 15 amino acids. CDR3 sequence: CASSLGGLGAYGYTF. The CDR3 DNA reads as TGCGCCAGCAGCCTGGGCGGCCTAGGCGCCTATGGCTACACCTTC.

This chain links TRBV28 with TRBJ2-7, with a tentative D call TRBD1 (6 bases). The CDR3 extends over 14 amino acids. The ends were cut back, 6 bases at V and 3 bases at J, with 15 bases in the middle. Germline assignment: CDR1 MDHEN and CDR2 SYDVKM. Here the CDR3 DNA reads TGTGCCAGCAGGCTTAACCGGGACAACTACGAGCAGTACTTC. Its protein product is CASRLNRDNYEQYF.

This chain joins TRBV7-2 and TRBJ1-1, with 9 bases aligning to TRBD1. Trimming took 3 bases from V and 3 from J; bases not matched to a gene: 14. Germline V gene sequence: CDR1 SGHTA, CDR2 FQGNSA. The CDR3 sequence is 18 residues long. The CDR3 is CASSFLTGGAGSDTEAFF. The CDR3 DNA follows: TGTGCCAGCAGCTTTCTTACAGGGGGCGCTGGGTCTGACACTGAAGCTTTCTTT.

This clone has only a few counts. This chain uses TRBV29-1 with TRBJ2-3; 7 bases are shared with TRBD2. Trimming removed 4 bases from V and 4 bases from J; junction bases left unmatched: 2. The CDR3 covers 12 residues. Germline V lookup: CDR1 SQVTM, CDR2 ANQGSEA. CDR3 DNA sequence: TGCAGCGTTGGGCGGGAGCCAGATACGCAGTATTTT. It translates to CSVGREPDTQYF.

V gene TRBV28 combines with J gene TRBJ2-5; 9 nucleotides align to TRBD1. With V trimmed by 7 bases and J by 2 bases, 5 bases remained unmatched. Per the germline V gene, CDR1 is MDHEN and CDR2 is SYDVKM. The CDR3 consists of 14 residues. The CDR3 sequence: CASNHRGRQETQYF. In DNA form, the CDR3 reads TGTGCCAGCAATCACAGGGGGCGACAAGAGACCCAGTACTTC.

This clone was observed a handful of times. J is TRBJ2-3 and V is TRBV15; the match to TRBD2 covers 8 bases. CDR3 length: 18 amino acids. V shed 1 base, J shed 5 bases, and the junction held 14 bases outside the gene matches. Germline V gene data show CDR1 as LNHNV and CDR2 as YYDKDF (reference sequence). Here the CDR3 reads CATSRGGGGSGNVDTQYF. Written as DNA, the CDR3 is TGTGCCACCAGCAGAGGCGGCGGGGGGAGCGGCAATGTAGATACGCAGTATTTT. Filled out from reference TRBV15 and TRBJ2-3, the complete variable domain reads DAMVIQNPRYQVTQFGKPVTLSCSQTLNHNVMYWYQQKSSQAPKLLFHYYDKDFNNEADTPDNFQSRRPNTSFCFLDIRSPGLGDTAMYLCATSRGGGGSGNVDTQYFGPGTRLTVL.

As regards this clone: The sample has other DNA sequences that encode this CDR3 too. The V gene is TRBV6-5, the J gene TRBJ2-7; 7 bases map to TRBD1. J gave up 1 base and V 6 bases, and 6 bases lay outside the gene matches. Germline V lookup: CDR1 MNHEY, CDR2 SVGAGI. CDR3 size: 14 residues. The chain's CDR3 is CASSRQGGSYEQYF. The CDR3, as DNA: TGTGCCAGCAGCCGACAGGGCGGATCCTACGAGCAGTACTTC.

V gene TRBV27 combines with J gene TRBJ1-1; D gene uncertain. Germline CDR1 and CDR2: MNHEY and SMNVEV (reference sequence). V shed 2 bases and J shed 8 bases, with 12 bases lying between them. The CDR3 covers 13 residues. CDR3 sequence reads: CASSLMRGTEAFF. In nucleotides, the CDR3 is TGTGCCAGCAGTTTAATGCGGGGAACCGAAGCTTTCTTT.

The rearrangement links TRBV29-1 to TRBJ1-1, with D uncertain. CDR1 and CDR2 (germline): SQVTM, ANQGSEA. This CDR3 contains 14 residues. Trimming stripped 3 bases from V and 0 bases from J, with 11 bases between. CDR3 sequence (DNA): TGCAGCGTTGATGGTGTCGCTATGAACACTGAAGCTTTCTTT. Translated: CSVDGVAMNTEAFF.

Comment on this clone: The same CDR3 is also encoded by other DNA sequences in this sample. The CDR3 loop is CASSLAGGEQYF. The CDR3 DNA follows: TGTGCCAGCAGCTTAGCGGGGGGCGAGCAGTACTTC. The chain couples TRBV7-2 to TRBJ2-7; weak D call: TRBD2 (6 bases). The CDR3 is 12 residues long. Germline V gene data show CDR1 as SGHTA and CDR2 as FQGNSA. V shed 0 bases and J shed 6 bases, with 6 bases lying between them. The full variable domain, rest sourced from reference TRBV7-2 and TRBJ2-7, is GAGVSQSPSNKVTEKGKDVELRCDPISGHTALYWYRQSLGQGLEFLIYFQGNSAPDKSGLPSDRFSAERTGGSVSTLTIQRTQQEDSAVYLCASSLAGGEQYFGPGTRLTVT.

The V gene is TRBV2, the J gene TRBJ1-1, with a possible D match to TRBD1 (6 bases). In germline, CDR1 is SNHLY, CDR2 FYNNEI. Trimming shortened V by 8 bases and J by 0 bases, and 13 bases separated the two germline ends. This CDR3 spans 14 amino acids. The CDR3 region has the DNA TGTGCCAGCCTTGGGGGCTGGGTGAACACTGAAGCTTTCTTT. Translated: CASLGGWVNTEAFF.

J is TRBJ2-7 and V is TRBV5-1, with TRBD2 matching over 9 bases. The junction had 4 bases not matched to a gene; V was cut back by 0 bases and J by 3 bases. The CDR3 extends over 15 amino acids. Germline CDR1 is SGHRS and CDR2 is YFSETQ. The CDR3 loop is CASSLGLADYYEQYF. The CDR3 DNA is TGCGCCAGCAGCTTGGGACTAGCGGATTACTACGAGCAGTACTTC.

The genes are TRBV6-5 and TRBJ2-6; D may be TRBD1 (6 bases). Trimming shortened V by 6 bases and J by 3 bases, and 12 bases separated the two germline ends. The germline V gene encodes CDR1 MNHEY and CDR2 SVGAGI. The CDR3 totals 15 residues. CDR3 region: CASSRSRGGANVLTF. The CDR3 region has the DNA TGTGCCAGCAGCCGATCCAGGGGTGGGGCCAACGTCCTGACTTTC.

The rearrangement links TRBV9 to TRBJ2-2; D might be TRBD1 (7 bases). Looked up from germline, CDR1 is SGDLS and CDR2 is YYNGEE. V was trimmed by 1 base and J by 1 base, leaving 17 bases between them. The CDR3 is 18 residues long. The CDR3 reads CASSVLSGGTENTGELFF. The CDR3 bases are TGTGCCAGCAGCGTACTGTCTGGCGGGACAGAGAACACCGGGGAGCTGTTTTTT.

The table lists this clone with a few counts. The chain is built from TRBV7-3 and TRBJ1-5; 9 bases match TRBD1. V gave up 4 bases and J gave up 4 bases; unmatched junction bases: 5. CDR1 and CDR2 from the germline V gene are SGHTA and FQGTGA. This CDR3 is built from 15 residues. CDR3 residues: CASSSRQGGNQPQHF. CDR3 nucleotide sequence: TGTGCCAGCAGCTCACGACAGGGGGGGAATCAGCCCCAGCATTTT.

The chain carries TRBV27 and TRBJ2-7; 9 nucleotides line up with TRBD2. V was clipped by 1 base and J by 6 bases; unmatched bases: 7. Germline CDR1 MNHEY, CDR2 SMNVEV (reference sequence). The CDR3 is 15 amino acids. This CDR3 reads CASSLFAGGPGEQYF. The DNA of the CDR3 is TGTGCCAGCAGTTTATTTGCGGGAGGGCCTGGCGAGCAGTACTTC.

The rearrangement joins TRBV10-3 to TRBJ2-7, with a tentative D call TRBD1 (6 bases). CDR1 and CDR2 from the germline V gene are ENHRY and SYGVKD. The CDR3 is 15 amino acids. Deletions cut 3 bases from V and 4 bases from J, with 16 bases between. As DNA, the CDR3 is TGTGCCATCAGTGACCCGTCCAGGGGTGGGTACGAGCAGTACTTC. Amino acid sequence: CAISDPSRGGYEQYF.

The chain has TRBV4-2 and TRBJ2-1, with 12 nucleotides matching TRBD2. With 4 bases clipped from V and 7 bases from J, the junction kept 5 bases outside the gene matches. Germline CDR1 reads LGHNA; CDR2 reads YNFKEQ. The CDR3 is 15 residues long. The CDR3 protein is CASSLGLAGPNEQFF. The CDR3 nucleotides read TGTGCCAGCAGCCTTGGACTAGCGGGACCTAATGAGCAGTTCTTC.

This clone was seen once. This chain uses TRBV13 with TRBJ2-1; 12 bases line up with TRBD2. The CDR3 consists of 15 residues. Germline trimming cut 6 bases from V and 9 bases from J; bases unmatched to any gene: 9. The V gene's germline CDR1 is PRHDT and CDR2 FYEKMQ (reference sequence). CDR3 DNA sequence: TGTGCCAGCAGTCTAGCGGGAGGGCGTCGGGGTGAGCAGTTCTTC. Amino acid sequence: CASSLAGGRRGEQFF.

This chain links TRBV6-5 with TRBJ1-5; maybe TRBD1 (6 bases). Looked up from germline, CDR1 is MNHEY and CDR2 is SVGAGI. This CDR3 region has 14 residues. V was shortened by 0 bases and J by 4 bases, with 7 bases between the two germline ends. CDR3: CASSYSGQNQPQHF. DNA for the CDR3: TGTGCCAGCAGTTACTCCGGACAGAATCAGCCCCAGCATTTT.